The present TCR beta chain was sequenced within a study of PD-L1 blockade in urothelial cancer. The wider study: Of prior chemotherapy regimens, patients had received between 0 and 3. Study outcomes and limitations: TCR clonality was measured in pretreatment peripheral blood. Clonality below the median predicted better survival.

This sample's time point: peripheral blood 6 weeks after treatment start. All patients carried locally advanced or metastatic urothelial carcinoma. This clone was seen only a few times. Its target is not known. Spiking of synthetic TCR analog templates was performed in each PCR. The table came from immunoSEQ multiplex PCR; TCRdb's copy has only in-frame clones and leaves some out. The sample carries roughly 120,000 clones, approximately 90% recorded once. The clonotype comes from a man in his sixties with urothelial cancer. Material: PBMCs, obtained around atezolizumab (anti-PD-L1) treatment.

The CDR3 protein is CASSESSGRETQYF. CDR3 coding DNA: TGTGCCAGCAGTGAGTCCTCAGGGAGGGAGACCCAGTACTTC. The gene calls are TRBV6-1 and TRBJ2-5; weak D call: TRBD2 (6 bases). The germline V and J ends were trimmed by 3 bases and 5 bases, with 13 bases remaining between them. CDR3 size: 14 residues. CDR1 and CDR2 from the germline V gene are MNHNS and SASEGT.